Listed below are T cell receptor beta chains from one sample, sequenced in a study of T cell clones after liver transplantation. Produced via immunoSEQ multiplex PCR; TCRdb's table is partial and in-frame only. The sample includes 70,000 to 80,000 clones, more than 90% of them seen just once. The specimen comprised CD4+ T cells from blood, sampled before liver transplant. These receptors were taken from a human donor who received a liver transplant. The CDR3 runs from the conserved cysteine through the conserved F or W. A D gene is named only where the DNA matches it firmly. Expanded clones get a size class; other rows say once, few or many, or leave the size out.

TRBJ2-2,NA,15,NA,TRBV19,TGTGCCAGTACTTTCTCCCCCACGAACACCGGGGAGCTGTTTTTT,CASTFSPTNTGELFF
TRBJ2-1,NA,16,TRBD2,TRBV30,TGTGCCTGGAGTGTCAAGATAGCGGGAGGGCTTCGGGGGCAGTTCTTC,CAWSVKIAGGLRGQFF
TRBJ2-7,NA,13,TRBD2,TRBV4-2,TGTGCCAGCAGCCCTACTAGCGACTACGAGCAGTACTTC,CASSPTSDYEQYF
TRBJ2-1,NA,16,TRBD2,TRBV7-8,TGTGCCAGCAGCTTAGGTGGTAGCGGGAGTTGGAATGAGCAGTTCTTC,CASSLGGSGSWNEQFF
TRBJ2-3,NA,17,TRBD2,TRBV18,TGTGCCAGCTCACCGGGGTTAGCGGGAGGCTCCACAGATACGCAGTATTTT,CASSPGLAGGSTDTQYF
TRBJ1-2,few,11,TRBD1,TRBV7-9,TGTGCCAGCAGCACGGGACAGGAGCCTACCTTC,CASSTGQEPTF
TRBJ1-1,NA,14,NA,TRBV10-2,TGCGCCAGCAGGTCCTCAGGATCCGACACTGAAGCTTTCTTT,CASRSSGSDTEAFF
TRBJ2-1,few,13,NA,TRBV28,TGTGCCAGCAGACTAGGGACGACCAATGAGCAGTTCTTC,CASRLGTTNEQFF
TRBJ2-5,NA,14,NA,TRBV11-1,TGTGCCAGCAGCTTCGGGGCAGGGCAAGAGACCCAGTACTTC,CASSFGAGQETQYF
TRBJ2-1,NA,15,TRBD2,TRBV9,TGTGCCAGCAGCGAGACCGGGACTAGCGTCAATGAGCAGTTCTTC,CASSETGTSVNEQFF
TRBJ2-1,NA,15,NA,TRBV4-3,TGCGCCAGCAGCCAAGAAGTATGGACCTACAATGAGCAGTTCTTC,CASSQEVWTYNEQFF
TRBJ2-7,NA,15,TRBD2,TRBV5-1,TGCGCCAGCAGCTCTTCGGCTAGCGGGAGGAACGAGCAGTACTTC,CASSSSASGRNEQYF
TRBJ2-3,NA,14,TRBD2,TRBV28,TGTGCCAGCGCCCTAGCGGGAGTGCCAGATACGCAGTATTTT,CASALAGVPDTQYF
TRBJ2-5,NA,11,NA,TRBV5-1,TGCGCCAGCAGCGGTGAGGGGACCCAGTACTTC,CASSGEGTQYF
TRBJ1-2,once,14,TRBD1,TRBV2,TGTGCCAGCAGTTGGGACAGGGGTAACTATGGCTACACCTTC,CASSWDRGNYGYTF
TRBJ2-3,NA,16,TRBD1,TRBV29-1,TGCAGCGTTTCCCGGGGTGCGACAGGGGTTTCAGATACGCAGTATTTT,CSVSRGATGVSDTQYF
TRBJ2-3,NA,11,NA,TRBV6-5,TGTGCCAGCAGAAACGCAGATACGCAGTATTTT,CASRNADTQYF
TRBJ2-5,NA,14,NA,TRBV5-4,TGTGCCAGCAGCTTGGGTCAGCTTCAAGAGACCCAGTACTTC,CASSLGQLQETQYF
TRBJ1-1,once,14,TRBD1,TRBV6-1,TGTGCCAGCAGTGCGAGGACAGGGGTAACTGAAGCTTTCTTT,CASSARTGVTEAFF
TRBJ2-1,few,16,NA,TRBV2,TGTGCCAGCACTGCGTTACGGGGGAGCTCCTACAATGAGCAGTTCTTC,CASTALRGSSYNEQFF
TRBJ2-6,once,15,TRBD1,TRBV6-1,TGTGCCAGCAGTGGGCAGGGGGTTGGGGCCAACGTCCTGACTTTC,CASSGQGVGANVLTF
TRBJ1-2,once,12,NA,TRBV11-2,TGTGCCAGCAGCCTAGTGGGCGGGGGCTACACCTTC,CASSLVGGGYTF
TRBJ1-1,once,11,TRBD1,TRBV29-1,TGCAGCGTTACAGGGGGCTCTGAAGCTTTCTTT,CSVTGGSEAFF
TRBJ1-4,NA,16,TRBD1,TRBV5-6,TGTGCCAGCAGCTTGGGTTCGGCAGGGGGTAATGAAAAACTGTTTTTT,CASSLGSAGGNEKLFF
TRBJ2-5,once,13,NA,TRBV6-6,TGTGCCAGCAGCTTCGGACTGAGGGAGACCCAGTACTTC,CASSFGLRETQYF
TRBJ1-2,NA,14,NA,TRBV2,TGTGCCAGCAGTGACAGGGGCCTTTTCTATGGCTACACCTTC,CASSDRGLFYGYTF
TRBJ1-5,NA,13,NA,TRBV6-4,TGTGCCAGCAGTGAGCAGAAGAATCAGCCCCAGCATTTT,CASSEQKNQPQHF
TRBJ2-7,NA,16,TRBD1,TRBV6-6,TGTGCCAGCAGACAGGAGCCGGGACAGGGAACCTACGAGCAGTACTTC,CASRQEPGQGTYEQYF
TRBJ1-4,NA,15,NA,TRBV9,TGTGCCAGCAGCGTCGGCCAGTCAACTAATGAAAAACTGTTTTTT,CASSVGQSTNEKLFF
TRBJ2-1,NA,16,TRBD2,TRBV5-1,TGCGCCAGCAGCTTTCTAGCGGGAGGCCCCCTCGATGAGCAGTTCTTC,CASSFLAGGPLDEQFF
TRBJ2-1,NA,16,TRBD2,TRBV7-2,TGTGCCAGCAGCAATAGACTAGCGGGAGCGTACAATGAGCAGTTCTTC,CASSNRLAGAYNEQFF
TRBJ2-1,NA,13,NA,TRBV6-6,TGTGCCAGCAAGGAGCGGTACTACAATGAGCAGTTCTTC,CASKERYYNEQFF
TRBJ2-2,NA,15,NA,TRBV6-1,TGTGCCAGCAGTGTGGAGTCCAGAGTCCCCGGGGAGCTGTTTTTT,CASSVESRVPGELFF
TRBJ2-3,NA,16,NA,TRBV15,TGTGCCACCAGCAGAGTTGGGGTAGGAGCAACAGATACGCAGTATTTT,CATSRVGVGATDTQYF
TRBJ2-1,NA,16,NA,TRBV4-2,TGTGCCAGCAGCCAAGATACGAGCGGGTCCTACAATGAGCAGTTCTTC,CASSQDTSGSYNEQFF
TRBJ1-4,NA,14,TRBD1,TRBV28,TGTGCCAGCAGAGGGGGACAGCCTAATGAAAAACTGTTTTTT,CASRGGQPNEKLFF
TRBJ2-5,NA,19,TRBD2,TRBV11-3,TGTGCCAGCAGCTTAGTAGGGTTAGCGGGAGGGCCGAGCGAAGAGACCCAGTACTTC,CASSLVGLAGGPSEETQYF
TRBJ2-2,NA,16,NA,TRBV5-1,TGCGCCAGCAGCTTGAGTGTCAGATTGAACACCGGGGAGCTGTTTTTT,CASSLSVRLNTGELFF
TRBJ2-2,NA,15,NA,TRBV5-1,TGCGCCAGCAGCTTCAGGACCGAGAACACCGGGGAGCTGTTTTTT,CASSFRTENTGELFF
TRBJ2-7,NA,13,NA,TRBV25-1,TGTGCCAGCAGTGAAGGGCAGGGGTTTGGGCAGTACTTC,CASSEGQGFGQYF
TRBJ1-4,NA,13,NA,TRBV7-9,TGTGCCAGCAGCCCAATCGGAGAAGAAAAACTGTTTTTT,CASSPIGEEKLFF
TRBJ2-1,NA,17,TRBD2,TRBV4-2,TGTGCCAGCAGCCAAGATGTCGCGGGAGGGGGGTTGAATGAGCAGTTCTTC,CASSQDVAGGGLNEQFF
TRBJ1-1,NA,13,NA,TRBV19,TGTGCCAGTAGAGACCACACGGGAATTGAAGCTTTCTTT,CASRDHTGIEAFF
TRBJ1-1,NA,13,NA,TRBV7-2,TGTGCCAGCAGCTCCCAGGTGAACACTGAAGCTTTCTTT,CASSSQVNTEAFF
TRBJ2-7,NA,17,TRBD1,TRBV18,TGTGCCAGCTCACCCGGACAGGGGGAGACAAACTCCTACGAGCAGTACTTC,CASSPGQGETNSYEQYF